The 19 T cell receptor beta chains below come from one sample, sequenced in a study of T-cell memory formation after mild COVID-19. TCRdb fed the 5' RACE reads into MiXCR, producing one record per CDR3 protein. The sample consists of approximately 560,000 distinct CDR3 sequences, 15% to 20% of them appearing once. Sequencing was performed on PBMCs or a T cell subset sorted from them (not recorded which). These receptors all come from an adult woman who had mild COVID-19 (a few samples of this study predate the infection). Cell type and time point are not known.

This clonotype was observed a few times. The chain has TRBV5-1 and TRBJ2-1, with D possibly TRBD1 on 5 matching bases. The V and J ends lost 3 bases and 0 bases respectively, with 22 bases between them. The CDR3 is 19 residues long. Germline V CDR1 and CDR2: SGHRS, YFSETQ. This CDR3 reads CASSSPGHGRTTSYNEQFF. CDR3 coding DNA: TGCGCCAGCAGCTCGCCCGGACATGGCCGTACAACCTCCTACAATGAGCAGTTCTTC.

The chain combines TRBV7-9 with TRBJ1-1; D unclear. Germline V gives CDR1 SEHNR, CDR2 FQNEAQ (reference sequence). The CDR3 contains 16 residues. The V gene lost 4 bases and the J gene lost 0 bases, with 15 bases spanning the gap. The DNA of the CDR3 is TGTGCCAGCAGCTCCCCTTTAAGAGGGTTGAACACTGAAGCTTTCTTT. It yields the protein CASSSPLRGLNTEAFF.

This clonotype showed up just a few times. CDR3 sequence (DNA): TGTGCCACCAGTGATTGGGAGGGGCCCCAGCATTTT. Protein sequence: CATSDWEGPQHF. This chain links TRBV24-1 with TRBJ1-5; no clear D. The CDR3 runs 12 residues. The germline gives CDR1 KGHDR, CDR2 SFDVKD. V dropped 2 bases and J dropped 9 bases, with 7 bases sitting between them.

The chain uses TRBV20-1 and TRBJ1-6, with a tentative D call TRBD1 (6 bases). CDR1 is DFQATT, CDR2 SNEGSKA, per germline (reference sequence). Trimming removed 6 bases from V and 10 bases from J, with 16 bases in between. This CDR3 is built from 13 residues. Here the CDR3 DNA reads TGCAGTGCAGTCGGGGGGCGTGGATCACCCCTCCACTTT. It yields the protein CSAVGGRGSPLHF.

This clonotype was counted a few times. The chain combines TRBV7-2 with TRBJ1-5, with TRBD1 as a possible D gene (5 bases). Germline lookup yields CDR1 SGHTA and CDR2 FQGNSA. CDR3 length: 16 residues. Trimming removed 1 base at V and 6 bases at J, with 16 bases between. CDR3 residues: CASSLGAGIGFQPQHF. The CDR3 region has the DNA TGTGCCAGCAGCTTAGGGGCAGGGATAGGATTTCAGCCCCAGCATTTT.

This clonotype was counted between two and nine times. This chain joins TRBV20-1 and TRBJ2-2; D is ambiguous. Trimming stripped 2 bases from V and 0 bases from J, with 4 bases between. Germline CDR1 reads DFQATT; CDR2 reads SNEGSKA (reference sequence). There are 13 residues in the CDR3. CDR3 residues: CSARTPNTGELFF. CDR3 coding DNA: TGCAGTGCTAGAACTCCGAACACCGGGGAGCTGTTTTTT.

The chain employs TRBV20-1 and TRBJ1-1; 8 positions agree with TRBD1. Germline V gene sequence: CDR1 DFQATT, CDR2 SNEGSKA (reference sequence). Trimming removed 0 bases from V and 1 base from J; junction bases left unmatched: 1. There are 14 residues in the CDR3. The CDR3 DNA is TGCAGTGCTAGAGAGGGGACAGGGAACACTGAAGCTTTCTTT. Translated, it gives CSAREGTGNTEAFF.

This clonotype has just a few counts. The gene calls are TRBV2 and TRBJ2-1; 11 bases align to TRBD2. The ends lost 5 bases at V and 6 bases at J; junction bases unmatched: 9. Germline CDR1 is SNHLY and CDR2 is FYNNEI. The CDR3 covers 16 residues. The CDR3 nucleotides are TGTGCCAGCAGTAAGGGGGGACTAGCGGCCGCCAATGAGCAGTTCTTC. Its translation is CASSKGGLAAANEQFF.

This clonotype was detected ten times or more. This chain joins TRBV24-1 and TRBJ2-7; D is unclear. The CDR3 runs 11 residues. CDR1 is KGHDR, CDR2 SFDVKD, per germline. V dropped 0 bases and J dropped 7 bases, with 3 bases sitting between them. CDR3 nucleotides: TGTGCCACCAGTGATTTGGAGGAGCAGTACTTC. This gives the protein CATSDLEEQYF.

This clonotype was detected ten times or more. The J gene is TRBJ2-1, the V gene TRBV6-1; 14 bases map to TRBD2. This CDR3 region has 16 residues. V lost 7 bases, J lost 5 bases, and 7 bases stayed unmatched. Germline CDR1 MNHNS, CDR2 SASEGT. The CDR3: CASIGTSGSRDNEQFF. CDR3 sequence (DNA): TGTGCCAGCATAGGGACTAGCGGGAGTCGGGACAATGAGCAGTTCTTC.

The rearrangement links TRBV12-5 to TRBJ2-1, with D perhaps TRBD2 (6 bases). V was trimmed by 8 bases and J by 0 bases, leaving 14 bases between them. Looked up from germline, CDR1 is LGHNT and CDR2 is FRNRAP. CDR3 length: 15 residues. CDR3 bases: TGTGCTAGTAACGGGGGTCAGAGCTCCTACAATGAGCAGTTCTTC. This encodes CASNGGQSSYNEQFF. The whole variable domain, remainder taken from reference TRBV12-5 and TRBJ2-1, is DARVTQTPRHKVTEMGQEVTMRCQPILGHNTVFWYRQTMMQGLELLAYFRNRAPLDDSGMPKDRFSAEMPDATLATLKIQPSEPRDSAVYFCASNGGQSSYNEQFFGPGTRLTVL.

This clonotype was observed at least ten times. One end of the junction is discordant with germline, which a read error may explain. CDR3 sequence: CASSQGWRGSFNEQFF. CDR3 DNA: TGCGCCAGCAGCCAAGGTTGGCGGGGGTCCTTCAATGAGCAGTTCTTC. The chain employs TRBV4-3 and TRBJ2-1; 7 positions agree with TRBD2. The CDR3 runs 16 residues. Germline CDR1 and CDR2: LGHNA and YSLEER.

There are a few counts of this clonotype. V is TRBV20-1 and J is TRBJ2-1, with TRBD2 matching over 14 bases. The CDR3 contains 19 residues. The junction had 17 bases not matched to a gene; V was cut back by 7 bases and J by 3 bases. From germline, CDR1 is DFQATT and CDR2 SNEGSKA (reference sequence). CDR3 nucleotide sequence: TGCAGTGTCGACGGTTACGCCGGGACTAGCGGGAGATACTACAATGAGCAGTTCTTC. Its translation is CSVDGYAGTSGRYYNEQFF.

This clonotype was detected once. The CDR3 DNA reads TGTGCCAGCAGCTTTCAGTTACAAGAGACCCAGTACTTC. Translation gives CASSFQLQETQYF. The chain recombines TRBV7-2 with TRBJ2-7; no definite D call. The J call may be incorrect, as the DNA end agrees better with TRBJ2-5. Germline CDR1 SGHTA, CDR2 FQGNSA. The CDR3 length is 13 residues.

The CDR3 nucleotides are TGTGCCAGCAGCCAAGATCGGTGGACCCTTGAAGCTTTCTTT. This encodes CASSQDRWTLEAFF. V and J are TRBV3-1 and TRBJ1-1; D not resolved. The CDR3 is 14 residues long. Trimming took 0 bases from V and 7 from J, leaving 12 bases between them. Per the germline V gene, CDR1 is LGHDT and CDR2 is YNNKEL (reference sequence).

This sequence joins TRBV14 and TRBJ2-3, with 8 bases fitting TRBD2. In germline, CDR1 is SGHDN, CDR2 FVKESK. The CDR3 has 15 residues. J lost 6 bases, V lost 1 base, and 6 bases had no gene match. The CDR3 spells CASSQGGTRGDTQYF. The CDR3 nucleotides are TGTGCCAGCAGCCAAGGGGGGACTAGAGGGGATACGCAGTATTTT.

The V call is TRBV6-5, the J call TRBJ1-3; 7 bases fit TRBD1. CDR3 length: 14 amino acids. Trimming cost V 6 bases and J 6 bases; bases outside gene matches: 8. Germline assignment: CDR1 MNHEY and CDR2 SVGAGI. CDR3 amino acids: CASRRQGNQNTIYF. The CDR3 DNA reads TGTGCCAGCAGGAGACAGGGCAATCAAAACACCATATATTTT.

This sequence joins TRBV5-4 and TRBJ2-5; D is perhaps TRBD2 (5 bases). From germline, CDR1 is SGHNT and CDR2 YYREEE (reference sequence). CDR3 length equals 14 residues. Trimming cost V 5 bases and J 5 bases, with 16 bases left between them. The CDR3 DNA reads TGTGCCAGCAGGGCCGGGTCAGAGGGCGAGACCCAGTACTTC. Protein sequence: CASRAGSEGETQYF.

The chain is built from TRBV6-2 or TRBV6-3 and TRBJ2-5; no definite D call. V lost 7 bases and J 4 bases, leaving 7 bases between the germline ends. The CDR3 has 11 amino acids. Germline V gene lookup returns CDR1 MNHEY and CDR2 SVGEGT. The CDR3 DNA is TGTGCCAGCACGTATTCAGAGACCCAGTACTTC. Translated, it gives CASTYSETQYF.